Listed here is a single T cell receptor (beta chain). This clonotype was observed many times. Which antigen it targets is not known. Base qualities are missing; no much larger clone stands one base away. The donors were about 40 Caucasian individuals from Russia, aged 6 to 90 years, who were systemically healthy. Each donor gave ten milliliters of peripheral blood, collected into EDTA-treated Vacutainer tubes. PBMCs were isolated by Ficoll-Paque density-gradient centrifugation, with at least 6.5 million obtained per sample. Trizol reagent was used to extract total RNA from PBMCs, with at least 5 micrograms per sample. For every donor, flow cytometry on a PBMC aliquot measured the percentage of naive CD45RAhigh/CD27high T cells. The library came from 5' RACE. The sample was run on an Illumina HiSeq 2500. A second roughly 6 to 12 cycle PCR used a sample-barcoded 5' primer and a J-beta primer mix. A unique molecular identifier was introduced onto each TCR beta cDNA molecule by a template-switch 5' adaptor carrying 12 random nucleotides. Each sample yielded at least 2.5 million CDR3-containing paired-end reads. First-strand cDNA was synthesized from all RNA with the Mint cDNA synthesis kit, primed by a TRBC-specific oligonucleotide. Following uracil-DNA glycosylase treatment, a first 18-cycle PCR with universal primers M1SS and BC2_uni_R was performed on all cDNA. Concerning the study's data processing: Each sample was normalized by randomly selecting 1 million high-quality reads, each carrying a distinct molecular identifier. Reads with shared molecular identifiers were discarded instead of being binned into consensus sequences. MiTCR, set to a Q25 quality threshold and the strictest error-elimination algorithm, was used for CDR3 identification, clonotype clustering and error correction. A nonparametric unseen species model using Euler transformation provided a lower-bound estimate of total TCR beta diversity. In TCRdb, the public reads were trimmed at Q25 with fastp and aligned with MiXCR, with productive beta chains retained. All rows with the same CDR3 protein become a single entry with the most common DNA and genes. The V and J calls were not made by the authors but by TCRdb's processing. The sample profile shows roughly 900,000 distinct CDR3 sequences; 29% of them were found once. Of the sample, 17% is held by the ten largest clones.

CDR1 and CDR2, looked up from the germline V gene (reference sequence), are DFQATT and SNEGSKA. V lost 1 base and J lost 5 bases; the stretch between them is 12 bases long. Reading from cysteine to phenylalanine, the CDR3 counts 14 amino acids. The kept DNA is CDR3 alone, 42 bases in frame from the first base. The data are from a study of blood T cells in healthy people across ages (dated by TCRdb to 2013 to 2016). About the full investigation: In model experiments, roughly one uniquely barcoded TCR beta cDNA molecule per two T cells was captured by template switching. To track age-related changes in TCR beta repertoire diversity, the study relied on deep sequencing normalized with unique cDNA molecular identifiers. The study analyzed two additional independent replicas of 1 million unique cDNA reads from the same blood draw for two donors, one aged 18 to 30 and one aged 80 or older. To avoid experimental bias, donors of different ages were spread randomly across the sequencing lanes. Donors were grouped into four age groups: young (average roughly 15 years), middle-aged (39), aged (about 59) and long-lived (about 89). What the study reported, not specific to this receptor: The long-lived group showed more naive CD4+ T cells, fewer expanded clones and increased TCR diversity than the aged group, suggesting age selection. Estimates of total diversity from one million sequenced T cells were regarded as lower bounds and underestimates. The CMV infection status of donors was not known, potentially confounding age-related changes in expanded clonotypes. Conclusive comparison of naive and antigen-experienced compartments was prevented by the profiling of bulk unsorted PBMCs. Observed TCR beta diversity per million T cells fell roughly linearly with age, and a significant reduction was already apparent by age approximately 41. Observed TCR beta diversity correlated strongly with the percentage of naive T cells measured by flow cytometry.

The receptor was derived from a woman aged 80 or over in good health. The V gene is TRBV20-1 and the J gene is TRBJ1-5; possibly the D gene is TRBD1, per 5 matching bases. Sequencing was performed on blood. DNA sequence: TGCAGTGCTAGAGTCGGCCAGGGTTATCAGCCCCAGCATTTT. Its product reads: CSARVGQGYQPQHF.